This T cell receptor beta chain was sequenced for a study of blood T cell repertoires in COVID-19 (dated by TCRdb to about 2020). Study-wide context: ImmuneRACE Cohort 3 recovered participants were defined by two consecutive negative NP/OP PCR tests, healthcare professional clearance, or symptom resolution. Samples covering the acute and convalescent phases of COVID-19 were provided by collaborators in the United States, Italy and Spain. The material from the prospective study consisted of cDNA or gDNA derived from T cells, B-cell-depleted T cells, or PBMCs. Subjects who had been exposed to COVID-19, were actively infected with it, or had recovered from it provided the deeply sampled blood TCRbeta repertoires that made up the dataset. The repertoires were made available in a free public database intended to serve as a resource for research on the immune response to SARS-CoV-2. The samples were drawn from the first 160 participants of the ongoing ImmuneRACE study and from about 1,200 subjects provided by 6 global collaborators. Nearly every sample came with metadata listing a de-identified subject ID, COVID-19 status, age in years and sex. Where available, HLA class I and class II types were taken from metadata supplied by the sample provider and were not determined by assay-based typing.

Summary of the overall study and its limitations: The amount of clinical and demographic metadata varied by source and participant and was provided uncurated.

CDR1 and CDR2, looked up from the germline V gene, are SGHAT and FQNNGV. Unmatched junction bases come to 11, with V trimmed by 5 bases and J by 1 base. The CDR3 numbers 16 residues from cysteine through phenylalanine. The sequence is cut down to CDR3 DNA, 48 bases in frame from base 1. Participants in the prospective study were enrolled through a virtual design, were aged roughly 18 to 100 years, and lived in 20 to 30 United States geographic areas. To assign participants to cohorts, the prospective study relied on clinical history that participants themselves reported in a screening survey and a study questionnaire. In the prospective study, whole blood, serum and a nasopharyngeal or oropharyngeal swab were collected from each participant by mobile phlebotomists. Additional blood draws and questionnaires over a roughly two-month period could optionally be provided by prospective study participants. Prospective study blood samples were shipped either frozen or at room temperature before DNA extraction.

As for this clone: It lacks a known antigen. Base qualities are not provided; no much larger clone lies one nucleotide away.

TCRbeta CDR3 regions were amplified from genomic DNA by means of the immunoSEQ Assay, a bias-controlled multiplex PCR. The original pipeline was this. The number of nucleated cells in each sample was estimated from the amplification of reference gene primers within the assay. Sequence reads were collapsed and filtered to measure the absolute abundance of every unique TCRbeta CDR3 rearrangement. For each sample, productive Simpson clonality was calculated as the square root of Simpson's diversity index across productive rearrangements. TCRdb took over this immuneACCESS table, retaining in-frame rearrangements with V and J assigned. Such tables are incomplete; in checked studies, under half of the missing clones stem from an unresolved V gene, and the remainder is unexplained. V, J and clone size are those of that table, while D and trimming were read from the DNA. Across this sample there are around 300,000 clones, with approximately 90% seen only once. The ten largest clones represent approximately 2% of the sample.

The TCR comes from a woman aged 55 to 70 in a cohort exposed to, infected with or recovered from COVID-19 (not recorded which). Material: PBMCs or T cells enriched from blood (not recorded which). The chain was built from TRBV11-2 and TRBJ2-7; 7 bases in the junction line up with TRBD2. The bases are TGTGCCAGCAGCGCACGGTGGGAGGGGACTTCCTACGAGCAGTACTTC. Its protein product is CASSARWEGTSYEQYF.